Presented here are 14 T cell receptor beta chains from one specimen sequenced in a study of cytomegalovirus exposure and HLA in healthy donors. Both 60 Vbeta primers and 13 Jbeta primers went into the PCR. Clones were read by immunoSEQ multiplex PCR, and TCRdb kept only the in-frame ones, dropping some. The profile covers more than 70,000 clones, with about 80% appearing a single time and around 3% taken by the ten largest. The sequenced material came from PBMCs. The receptors come from a man over 45 in good health and CMV-seropositive.

Worth noting for this clone: The same CDR3 arises from other DNA sequences in this sample as well. The genes are TRBV10-3 and TRBJ2-2; no definite D call. The CDR3 totals 14 residues. The germline CDR1 and CDR2 sequences are ENHRY and SYGVKD. Trimming took 4 bases from V and 5 from J, leaving 11 bases between them. The DNA of the CDR3 is TGTGCCATCAGTGCAGAATCGGAGACCGGGGAGCTGTTTTTT. Its protein is CAISAESETGELFF.

A single count supports this clone. The CDR3 coding sequence is TGTGCCAGCAGCTTATCTAGCGGGCTAAACTACGAGCAGTACTTC. Its protein product is CASSLSSGLNYEQYF. The J gene is TRBJ2-7, the V gene TRBV7-3; the match to TRBD2 covers 8 bases. CDR3 length: 15 residues. CDR1 SGHTA and CDR2 FQGTGA come from the germline V gene. With V trimmed by 2 bases and J by 3 bases, 6 bases remained unmatched.

This clone was counted once. This chain connects TRBV5-6 to TRBJ1-2; D uncertain. Germline assignment: CDR1 SGHDT and CDR2 YYEEEE. The CDR3 is made up of 15 amino acids. Trimming removed 4 bases at V and 0 bases at J, with 13 bases between. CDR3 protein: CASSPRAGTNYGYTF. The CDR3 coding sequence is TGTGCCAGCAGCCCCCGCGCGGGCACTAACTATGGCTACACCTTC.

Only one count was recorded for this clone. The rearrangement joins TRBV7-2 to TRBJ2-5; 12 bases agree with TRBD2. Germline V gene lookup returns CDR1 SGHTA and CDR2 FQGNSA. Losses at the gene ends were 3 bases for V and 11 bases for J; bases not matched to a gene: 10. The CDR3 totals 15 residues. The CDR3 region has the DNA TGTGCCAGCAGCTTCCCGACTAGCGGGGGCCGAGAGCAGTACTTC. This gives the protein CASSFPTSGGREQYF.

The chain is built from TRBV30 and TRBJ2-2, with D possibly matching TRBD2 (6 bases). Trimming pared 3 bases from V and 6 bases from J, leaving 17 bases between. From germline, CDR1 is GTSNPN and CDR2 SVGIG (reference sequence). The CDR3 has 15 amino acids. The chain's CDR3 is CAWRSEGRDAGELFF. The CDR3 region has the DNA TGTGCCTGGAGGTCGGAGGGCAGGGACGCCGGGGAGCTGTTTTTT. Using reference TRBV30 and TRBJ2-2 for the parts outside the CDR3, the full variable domain is SQTIHQWPATLVQPVGSPLSLECTVEGTSNPNLYWYRQAAGRGLQLLFYSVGIGQISSEVPQNLSASRPQDRQFILSSKKLLLSDSGFYLCAWRSEGRDAGELFFGEGSRLTVL.

The chain is built from TRBV13 and TRBJ1-2; 7 positions match TRBD1. Germline CDR1 reads PRHDT; CDR2 reads FYEKMQ (reference sequence). The CDR3 covers 15 residues. With 5 bases clipped from V and 1 base from J, the junction kept 7 bases outside the gene matches. Here the CDR3 DNA reads TGTGCCAGCAGCCTCAGGGGGTACCTTAACTATGGCTACACCTTC. The encoded protein is CASSLRGYLNYGYTF.

This chain connects TRBV4-1 to TRBJ1-6, with D possibly matching TRBD1 (5 bases). Trimming cost V 4 bases and J 5 bases, with 12 bases left between them. CDR1 is MGHRA and CDR2 is YSYEKL in the germline V gene. The CDR3 consists of 15 residues. The CDR3 is CASSLTTANNSPLHF. CDR3 DNA: TGCGCCAGCAGCCTTACGACAGCGAATAATTCACCCCTCCACTTT.

The chain uses TRBV7-8 and TRBJ2-7, with 12 bases fitting TRBD2. Germline V lookup: CDR1 SGHVS, CDR2 FQNEAQ. The V segment lost 4 bases and the J segment 1 base; nucleotides outside the gene matches: 5. This CDR3 spans 16 amino acids. CDR3 bases: TGTGCCAGCAGCTCTACTGGACTAGCGGGATCCTACGAGCAGTACTTC. As protein: CASSSTGLAGSYEQYF.

The chain combines TRBV7-8 with TRBJ2-1; 14 bases fit TRBD2. This CDR3 contains 17 residues. Germline assignment: CDR1 SGHVS and CDR2 FQNEAQ. With V trimmed by 5 bases and J by 6 bases, 9 bases remained unmatched. CDR3 amino acids: CASSLRPTSGRANEQFF. The CDR3 nucleotides read TGTGCCAGCAGCCTAAGACCGACTAGCGGGAGGGCCAATGAGCAGTTCTTC.

The rearrangement links TRBV7-2 to TRBJ2-2, with TRBD2 matching 7 bases. J lost 4 bases, V lost 0 bases, and 8 bases had no gene match. Germline values: CDR1 SGHTA, CDR2 FQGNSA. The CDR3 loop spans 17 amino acids. CDR3 DNA: TGTGCCAGCAGCTTAGCGCCCGCGGGAGCGGGCACCGGGGAGCTGTTTTTT. It is translated as CASSLAPAGAGTGELFF.

The rearrangement links TRBV5-4 to TRBJ1-4, with D possibly matching TRBD1 (5 bases). The CDR3 is 15 amino acids. Germline V gene data show CDR1 as SGHNT and CDR2 as YYREEE (reference sequence). Trimming removed 4 bases at V and 3 bases at J, with 13 bases between. The CDR3 DNA reads TGTGCCAGCAGCGGACCGACAGCGTCTAATGAAAAACTGTTTTTT. It encodes CASSGPTASNEKLFF.

The V call is TRBV25-1, the J call TRBJ2-1; 8 nucleotides agree with TRBD2. The CDR3 extends over 16 amino acids. The germline gives CDR1 MGHDK, CDR2 SYGVNS. V was pared by 2 bases and J by 7 bases, with 10 bases of the junction left unmatched. For the CDR3, the DNA is TGTGCCAGCAGTGAAGTCGGAGCGGGAGTAGGAAATGAGCAGTTCTTC. It encodes CASSEVGAGVGNEQFF.

For the CDR3, the DNA is TGCGCCAGCAGCCCTACCCCGGGTTACGAGCAGTACTTC. This gives the protein CASSPTPGYEQYF. The gene calls are TRBV5-1 and TRBJ2-7; D gene ambiguous. Germline loops: CDR1 SGHRS, CDR2 YFSETQ. Trimming removed 4 bases at V and 4 bases at J, with 12 bases between. The CDR3 is 13 residues long.

In DNA, the CDR3 is TGTGCCAGCAGTTCAGGGGATGGCAATCAGCCCCAGCATTTT. It translates to CASSSGDGNQPQHF. This rearrangement joins TRBV6-6 to TRBJ1-5; the D gene is possibly TRBD1 (6 bases). This CDR3 is 14 amino acids long. V lost 4 bases and J 2 bases, leaving 9 bases between the germline ends. Germline values: CDR1 MNHNY, CDR2 SVGAGI (reference sequence).